A single sample is the source of the 26 T cell receptor beta chains below, sequenced in a study of blood T cell repertoires in COVID-19. Sequencing used immunoSEQ multiplex PCR; TCRdb keeps in-frame clones, though not all of them. The profile covers about 90,000 clones, with 70% to 90% appearing a single time and about 17% taken by the ten largest. Input material: peripheral blood. These receptors originate from a human donor in a cohort sampled during active COVID-19.

This clone appeared a few times. V and J are TRBV5-1 and TRBJ1-5, with unresolved D. Germline-derived CDR1 and CDR2 are SGHRS and YFSETQ. CDR3 length: 13 amino acids. V was pared by 0 bases and J by 4 bases, with 5 bases between. CDR3: CASSLGPNQPQHF. The CDR3 DNA is TGCGCCAGCAGCTTGGGGCCTAATCAGCCCCAGCATTTT.

The chain uses TRBV4-1 and TRBJ1-2; D unclear. Germline values: CDR1 MGHRA, CDR2 YSYEKL. CDR3 length: 13 amino acids. With 3 bases removed from V and 7 bases from J, the gap between germline ends came to 12 bases. In nucleotides, the CDR3 is TGCGCCAGCAGCCAGGATGGGAGGACTGGCTACACCTTC. Translating it yields CASSQDGRTGYTF.

The chain carries TRBV5-1 and TRBJ2-3, with a weak D call TRBD2 (6 bases). Trimming removed 3 bases at V and 0 bases at J, with 11 bases between. This CDR3 region has 15 residues. Germline CDR1 is SGHRS and CDR2 is YFSETQ. The CDR3 DNA follows: TGCGCCAGCAGCTATAGCGGTACTAGCACAGATACGCAGTATTTT. Translating it yields CASSYSGTSTDTQYF.

The chain recombines TRBV4-1 with TRBJ1-2; 11 bases line up with TRBD1. V shed 4 bases and J 8 bases; nucleotides not matched to a gene: 6. Germline-derived CDR1 and CDR2 are MGHRA and YSYEKL. The length of the CDR3 is 14 residues. CDR3 region: CASSPRDRGVGYTF. The CDR3 DNA reads TGCGCCAGCAGCCCCCGGGACAGGGGGGTCGGCTACACCTTC.

J is TRBJ2-1 and V is TRBV7-2; 8 nucleotides align to TRBD2. The CDR3 runs to 14 residues. J was trimmed by 8 bases and V by 1 base; bases with no gene match: 4. The germline gives CDR1 SGHTA, CDR2 FQGNSA. The CDR3 DNA reads TGTGCCAGCAGCTTAGGGCTAGCGGGTTATGAGCAGTTCTTC. Residues: CASSLGLAGYEQFF.

The genes are TRBV19 and TRBJ1-1; 8 bases line up with TRBD1. V was clipped by 2 bases and J by 3 bases; unmatched bases: 5. From germline, CDR1 is LNHDA and CDR2 SQIVND (reference sequence). The CDR3 spans 15 residues. DNA for the CDR3: TGTGCCAGTAGTATAACGCAGGGGGCGGACACTGAAGCTTTCTTT. Translated: CASSITQGADTEAFF.

The chain carries TRBV6-5 and TRBJ1-2; D is unclear. V was shortened by 7 bases and J by 8 bases, with 14 bases between the two germline ends. From germline, CDR1 is MNHEY and CDR2 SVGAGI. The CDR3 consists of 12 residues. CDR3 bases: TGTGCCAGCATGATCACATCGCAGGGCTACACCTTC. This translates into CASMITSQGYTF.

CDR3: CASSLLSGAGELFF. CDR3 bases: TGTGCCAGCAGCTTACTAAGCGGGGCCGGGGAGCTGTTTTTT. J is TRBJ2-2 and V is TRBV5-5; the match to TRBD2 covers 7 bases. CDR1 is SGHKS, CDR2 YYEKEE, per germline (reference sequence). CDR3 length: 14 amino acids. Germline trimming cut 2 bases from V and 6 bases from J; bases unmatched to any gene: 4. The full variable domain, rest sourced from reference TRBV5-5 and TRBJ2-2, is DAGVTQSPTHLIKTRGQQVTLRCSPISGHKSVSWYQQVLGQGPQFIFQYYEKEERGRGNFPDRFSARQFPNYSSELNVNALLLGDSALYLCASSLLSGAGELFFGEGSRLTVL.

The rearrangement links TRBV6-6 to TRBJ1-1; D perhaps matches TRBD1 (6 bases). Germline V lookup: CDR1 MNHNY, CDR2 SVGAGI (reference sequence). CDR3 size: 17 residues. With 5 bases removed from V and 1 base from J, the gap between germline ends came to 20 bases. The CDR3: CASSRRGSPGGNTEAFF. DNA of the CDR3: TGTGCCAGCAGTCGCAGGGGCAGTCCCGGAGGGAACACTGAAGCTTTCTTT.

The V gene is TRBV15, the J gene TRBJ2-7, with 10 bases matching TRBD1. Trimming at V came to 5 bases and at J to 6 bases, leaving 7 bases not matched to a gene. The CDR3 loop spans 14 amino acids. In germline, CDR1 is LNHNV, CDR2 YYDKDF (reference sequence). The CDR3 spells CATSPDRGRLEQYF. CDR3 nucleotides: TGTGCCACCAGCCCTGACAGGGGGCGCCTCGAGCAGTACTTC.

The chain links TRBV28 to TRBJ1-1; 8 nucleotides match TRBD1. Germline values: CDR1 MDHEN, CDR2 SYDVKM. Losses at the gene ends were 3 bases for V and 4 bases for J; bases not matched to a gene: 1. The CDR3 contains 13 residues. The CDR3 DNA is TGTGCCAGCAGTTTCGACAGGGGCACTGAAGCTTTCTTT. Its protein is CASSFDRGTEAFF.

The CDR3 sequence is CASRLLGASNQPQHF. Written as DNA, the CDR3 is TGTGCCAGCAGGCTCCTGGGGGCTAGCAATCAGCCCCAGCATTTT. This sequence joins TRBV11-3 and TRBJ1-5, with D maybe TRBD1 (6 bases). Germline V lookup: CDR1 SGHNT, CDR2 YENEEA. The CDR3 spans 15 residues. The V gene lost 6 bases and the J gene lost 0 bases, with 12 bases spanning the gap.

The rearrangement links TRBV3-1 (or the pseudogene TRBV3-2) to TRBJ2-1; 13 bases are shared with TRBD2. V shed 11 bases and J 8 bases; nucleotides not matched to a gene: 6. The germline gives CDR1 LGHDT, CDR2 YNNKEL (reference sequence). The CDR3 loop spans 13 amino acids. The CDR3 sequence is CAATSGGAHEQFF. The DNA for the CDR3 is TGTGCCGCCACTAGCGGGGGGGCACATGAGCAGTTCTTC.

This clone was observed a single time. This chain links TRBV3-1 (or the pseudogene TRBV3-2) with TRBJ2-7, with TRBD2 identical over 10 bases. The CDR3 spans 13 residues. The junction had 0 bases not matched to a gene; V was cut back by 3 bases and J by 4 bases. Germline CDR1 is LGHDT and CDR2 is YNNKEL (reference sequence). The CDR3 bases are TGTGCCAGCAGCCAGGGACTAGCGTACGAGCAGTACTTC. As protein: CASSQGLAYEQYF.

V is TRBV6-5 and J is TRBJ2-5, with D perhaps matching TRBD1 (5 bases). Trimming left V 7 bases short and J 5 bases short, with 14 bases between. The CDR3 extends over 13 amino acids. The germline V gene encodes CDR1 MNHEY and CDR2 SVGAGI. The CDR3 loop reads CASTRVKWETQYF. As DNA, the CDR3 is TGTGCCAGCACCAGGGTCAAGTGGGAGACCCAGTACTTC.

This rearrangement joins TRBV30 to TRBJ1-6, with 9 bases aligning to TRBD1. The CDR3 totals 16 residues. V was pared by 1 base and J by 4 bases, with 5 bases of the junction left unmatched. Germline CDR1 and CDR2: GTSNPN and SVGIG (reference sequence). The CDR3 spells CAWSARGQGYNSPLHF. The CDR3 bases are TGTGCCTGGAGTGCAAGGGGACAGGGATATAATTCACCCCTCCACTTT.

This chain uses TRBV30 with TRBJ2-7; no clear D gene. The CDR3 totals 11 residues. The germline V gene has CDR1 GTSNPN and CDR2 SVGIG (reference sequence). Trimming cost V 1 base and J 2 bases, with 3 bases left between them. CDR3: CAWSDTYEQYF. The DNA of the CDR3 is TGTGCCTGGAGTGATACCTACGAGCAGTACTTC.

The chain is built from TRBV3-1 (or the pseudogene TRBV3-2) and TRBJ1-2; the match to TRBD1 covers 8 bases. There are 16 residues in the CDR3. After removal of 0 bases from V and 5 bases from J, the junction contained 8 bases not matched to a gene. Germline assignment: CDR1 LGHDT and CDR2 YNNKEL (reference sequence). Here the CDR3 DNA reads TGTGCCAGCAGCCAAGATTCGGCAGGGGGCTATTATGGCTACACCTTC. Amino acids: CASSQDSAGGYYGYTF.

V gene TRBV19 combines with J gene TRBJ2-2; D perhaps matches TRBD1 (6 bases). From germline, CDR1 is LNHDA and CDR2 SQIVND (reference sequence). Trimming took off 8 bases at V and 0 bases at J, with 10 bases between the two ends. CDR3 length: 14 residues. CDR3 loop: CASQDRTNTGELFF. Written as DNA, the CDR3 is TGTGCCAGTCAGGACAGAACGAACACCGGGGAGCTGTTTTTT. The variable domain in full, with the rest retrieved from reference TRBV19 and TRBJ2-2, is DGGITQSPKYLFRKEGQNVTLSCEQNLNHDAMYWYRQDPGQGLRLIYYSQIVNDFQKGDIAEGYSVSREKKESFPLTVTSAQKNPTAFYLCASQDRTNTGELFFGEGSRLTVL.

The chain couples TRBV18 to TRBJ2-2; D is perhaps TRBD2 (6 bases). The CDR3 extends over 16 amino acids. V dropped 0 bases and J dropped 2 bases, with 10 bases sitting between them. The V gene's germline CDR1 is KGHSH and CDR2 LQKENI. CDR3 bases: TGTGCCAGCTCACCACCGGTGGGAGGCAACACCGGGGAGCTGTTTTTT. It codes for CASSPPVGGNTGELFF.

Worth noting for this clone: The junction departs from the called germline gene at one end, perhaps through a read error. The chain uses TRBV11-2 and TRBJ2-3, with TRBD1 matching over 7 bases. The CDR3 has 13 amino acids. Per the germline V gene, CDR1 is SGHAT and CDR2 is FQNNGV. The CDR3 is CASSHPGTETQYF. The CDR3 nucleotides are TGTGCCAGCAGCCACCCTGGGACAGAAACGCAGTATTTT.

This clone occurred once. The rearrangement links TRBV11-3 to TRBJ2-1, with 10 bases lining up with TRBD2. This CDR3 has 15 amino acids. After removal of 4 bases from V and 6 bases from J, the junction contained 6 bases not matched to a gene. CDR1 and CDR2 from the germline V gene are SGHNT and YENEEA. The chain's CDR3 is CASSSSGGAFNEQFF. DNA of the CDR3: TGTGCCAGCAGCTCAAGCGGGGGGGCCTTCAATGAGCAGTTCTTC.

Only a few counts were recorded for this clone. The chain recombines TRBV7-2 with TRBJ2-7; D may be TRBD2 (5 bases). The V end was cut by 5 bases, the J end by 2 bases, with 19 bases between. The CDR3 has 16 residues. CDR1 and CDR2 from the germline V gene are SGHTA and FQGNSA. CDR3 DNA sequence: TGTGCCAGCAGCCCCACACTTGGACTCCCTACCTACGAGCAGTACTTC. Translating it yields CASSPTLGLPTYEQYF.

The chain is built from TRBV27 and TRBJ1-4; D remains unclear. V gave up 3 bases and J gave up 6 bases, with 8 bases separating them. CDR1 and CDR2 from the germline V gene are MNHEY and SMNVEV (reference sequence). CDR3 size: 13 residues. This chain's CDR3 is CASSFKPDEKLFF. The CDR3 region has the DNA TGTGCCAGCAGTTTTAAACCGGATGAAAAACTGTTTTTT.

This clone has only one observation. J is TRBJ1-4 and V is TRBV5-1, with TRBD1 matching 7 bases. The junction had 5 bases not matched to a gene; V was cut back by 4 bases and J by 8 bases. The CDR3 covers 13 residues. Germline V lookup: CDR1 SGHRS, CDR2 YFSETQ. The CDR3 bases are TGCGCCAGCAGCATGCAGGGGGGCGAAAAACTGTTTTTT. Translated: CASSMQGGEKLFF.

The chain has TRBV3-1 (or the pseudogene TRBV3-2) and TRBJ1-1; D unclear. Trimming stripped 2 bases from V and 4 bases from J, with 8 bases between. Germline V gives CDR1 LGHDT, CDR2 YNNKEL (reference sequence). The CDR3 is 13 residues long. As DNA, the CDR3 is TGTGCCAGCAGCCAAACCGGTCTCACTGAAGCTTTCTTT. This translates into CASSQTGLTEAFF.